Given below is one T cell receptor (beta chain) in context. The data stem from a study of blood T cell repertoires in COVID-19. TCRdb's table, derived via immunoSEQ multiplex PCR, lists solely in-frame clones and lacks some. Of some 150,000 clones in the sample, around four fifths were seen once. Germline CDR1 SGHAT, CDR2 FQDESV (reference sequence). V lost 5 bases to trimming and J lost 0 bases; unmatched junction nucleotides: 2. The CDR3 totals 14 residues. This chain joins TRBV11-1 and TRBJ1-2, with 8 bases that match TRBD1. The sample taken for sequencing was peripheral blood. The receptor's source is a human donor in a cohort sampled during active COVID-19. In DNA form, the CDR3 reads TGTGCCAGCAGCGGACAGGGAGCTAACTATGGCTACACCTTC. This codes for CASSGQGANYGYTF.